Each of the 19 T cell receptor beta chains below was sequenced from the same sample in a study of blood T cell repertoires in COVID-19. Sequencing was performed with immunoSEQ multiplex PCR; in TCRdb, only in-frame clones are kept and a portion is missing. Of 220,000 or so clones in the sample, around nine tenths were seen once. Input material: PBMCs or T cells enriched from blood (not recorded which). The receptors were gathered from a woman aged 45-65 years with acute COVID-19.

The rearrangement joins TRBV6-4 to TRBJ1-1, with 8 bases that match TRBD1. CDR3 length: 13 amino acids. From germline, CDR1 is MRHNA and CDR2 SNTAGT. The V segment lost 5 bases and the J segment 7 bases; nucleotides outside the gene matches: 6. CDR3 nucleotides: TGTGCCAGCAGTTGGGGACAGGCGGGTGAAGCTTTCTTT. This codes for CASSWGQAGEAFF.

The V gene is TRBV4-1, the J gene TRBJ2-5, with 8 bases aligning to TRBD1. V gave up 2 bases and J gave up 5 bases; unmatched junction bases: 7. Germline CDR1 and CDR2: MGHRA and YSYEKL. The CDR3 totals 15 residues. CDR3 amino acids: CASSQSGQGRETQYF. The CDR3 nucleotides read TGCGCCAGCAGCCAATCCGGACAGGGCCGGGAGACCCAGTACTTC.

The chain couples TRBV5-5 to TRBJ1-2; 8 positions match TRBD1. This CDR3 has 16 amino acids. CDR1 and CDR2 (germline): SGHKS, YYEKEE (reference sequence). J lost 7 bases, V lost 3 bases, and 14 bases had no gene match. CDR3 protein: CASSSGGRAGGGGYTF. The DNA for the CDR3 is TGTGCCAGCAGCTCAGGGGGCAGGGCAGGGGGAGGTGGCTACACCTTC.

The chain couples TRBV2 to TRBJ2-7, with 7 bases identical to TRBD1. The CDR3 sequence is 13 residues long. With 8 bases clipped from V and 4 bases from J, the junction kept 8 bases outside the gene matches. Germline V gives CDR1 SNHLY, CDR2 FYNNEI. CDR3 protein: CASGTGQDYEQYF. The CDR3 DNA is TGTGCCAGCGGTACCGGACAGGATTACGAGCAGTACTTC.

CDR3 sequence (DNA): TGTGCCAGCAGCTTAGGCGGGAGGCCCCCGGGAGATACGCAGTATTTT. Its protein is CASSLGGRPPGDTQYF. The chain couples TRBV11-3 to TRBJ2-3; 8 positions agree with TRBD2. The CDR3 extends over 16 amino acids. Germline CDR1 is SGHNT and CDR2 is YENEEA. V was clipped by 1 base and J by 5 bases; unmatched bases: 8. Full variable domain (rest looked up from reference TRBV11-3 and TRBJ2-3): EAGVVQSPRYKIIEKKQPVAFWCNPISGHNTLYWYLQNLGQGPELLIRYENEEAVDDSQLPKDRFSAERLKGVDSTLKIQPAELGDSAVYLCASSLGGRPPGDTQYFGPGTRLTVL.

The V and J genes are TRBV4-1 and TRBJ1-3, with 9 bases identical to TRBD1. Germline V gene sequence: CDR1 MGHRA, CDR2 YSYEKL. CDR3 length equals 14 residues. After removal of 6 bases from V and 2 bases from J, the junction contained 2 bases not matched to a gene. The CDR3 spells CASSRTGAGNTIYF. The DNA of the CDR3 is TGCGCCAGCAGTCGGACAGGGGCTGGAAACACCATATATTTT.

This chain joins TRBV7-9 and TRBJ2-2, with a weak D call TRBD1 (6 bases). This CDR3 is 14 amino acids long. CDR1 SEHNR and CDR2 FQNEAQ come from the germline V gene (reference sequence). V dropped 2 bases and J dropped 6 bases, with 10 bases sitting between them. Here the CDR3 DNA reads TGTGCCAGCAGCTTAAAGAAGGGGGCCGGGGAGCTGTTTTTT. It encodes CASSLKKGAGELFF.

The chain carries TRBV7-2 and TRBJ1-2; possible D gene TRBD1, 6 bases. Deletions cut 8 bases from V and 1 base from J, with 14 bases between. This CDR3 has 14 amino acids. From germline, CDR1 is SGHTA and CDR2 FQGNSA. The CDR3 bases are TGTGCCAGCTTTTGGGGGGGCGGTAACTATGGCTACACCTTC. It encodes CASFWGGGNYGYTF.

The CDR3 sequence: CASSPTPGTDYYEQYF. For the CDR3, the DNA is TGCGCCAGCAGCCCTACTCCCGGGACAGATTACTACGAGCAGTACTTC. V and J are TRBV4-1 and TRBJ2-7; 7 nucleotides line up with TRBD1. V lost 4 bases to trimming and J lost 3 bases; unmatched junction nucleotides: 12. The CDR3 is 16 amino acids. Germline V CDR1 and CDR2: MGHRA, YSYEKL.

The chain couples TRBV9 to TRBJ2-5; 7 bases are a match to TRBD2. This CDR3 contains 15 residues. V lost 0 bases to trimming and J lost 5 bases; unmatched junction nucleotides: 7. Germline-derived CDR1 and CDR2 are SGDLS and YYNGEE. CDR3 loop: CASSVGSGGVETQYF. Here the CDR3 DNA reads TGTGCCAGCAGCGTAGGTTCGGGAGGCGTTGAGACCCAGTACTTC.

This clone was detected once. CDR3 DNA sequence: TGTGCCAGCAGTCCCGGGACAACTTATCAGCCCCAGCATTTT. Protein product: CASSPGTTYQPQHF. V and J are TRBV27 and TRBJ1-5; TRBD1 might be the D (6 bases). The germline CDR1 and CDR2 sequences are MNHEY and SMNVEV (reference sequence). This CDR3 has 14 residues. The V end lost 5 bases, the J end lost 5 bases, and 13 bases lay between the germline ends.

This CDR3 is CASSVGVFSGGGGEQFF. The CDR3 DNA follows: TGTGCCAGCAGCGTAGGGGTCTTTAGCGGGGGCGGAGGTGAGCAGTTCTTC. This sequence joins TRBV9 and TRBJ2-1; 9 nucleotides align to TRBD2. Per the germline V gene, CDR1 is SGDLS and CDR2 is YYNGEE. Losses at the gene ends were 0 bases for V and 9 bases for J; bases not matched to a gene: 13. The CDR3 contains 17 residues.

This chain joins TRBV18 and TRBJ2-1; D unclear. Looked up from germline, CDR1 is KGHSH and CDR2 is LQKENI. This CDR3 region has 16 residues. V dropped 1 base and J dropped 5 bases, with 15 bases sitting between them. The CDR3 reads CASSPRSPGTNNEQFF. CDR3 DNA sequence: TGTGCCAGCTCACCACGGTCTCCAGGTACGAACAATGAGCAGTTCTTC.

The V and J genes are TRBV7-8 and TRBJ1-5; D gene unclear. CDR1 SGHVS and CDR2 FQNEAQ come from the germline V gene. The V end was cut by 2 bases, the J end by 9 bases, with 17 bases between. This CDR3 contains 15 residues. CDR3 coding DNA: TGTGCCAGCAGCTTAAAATCCGACGGGAGTCTGCCCCAGCATTTT. Translated, it gives CASSLKSDGSLPQHF.

This rearrangement joins TRBV14 to TRBJ2-3; 9 bases line up with TRBD1. V dropped 1 base and J dropped 6; count of bases not matched to a gene: 8. From germline, CDR1 is SGHDN and CDR2 FVKESK. This CDR3 is 16 amino acids long. CDR3 region: CASSQAGTGLADTQYF. The CDR3 region has the DNA TGTGCCAGCAGCCAAGCTGGGACAGGGCTTGCGGATACGCAGTATTTT.

This clone occurred once. CDR3 loop: CATSDLNIRDSEPNEQFF. The CDR3 coding sequence is TGTGCCACCAGTGATTTGAACATCCGGGACAGTGAGCCCAATGAGCAGTTCTTC. V gene TRBV24-1 combines with J gene TRBJ2-1; TRBD1 matches at 7 bases. The CDR3 loop spans 18 amino acids. Germline values: CDR1 KGHDR, CDR2 SFDVKD. The ends lost 0 bases at V and 6 bases at J; junction bases unmatched: 13.

The chain has TRBV5-1 and TRBJ1-2; 9 bases match TRBD1. Unmatched junction bases numbered 3, after V lost 4 bases and J lost 2 bases. The CDR3 runs to 14 residues. Germline values: CDR1 SGHRS, CDR2 YFSETQ. The CDR3 DNA is TGCGCCAGCAGCACCGGGACAGGGAACTATGGCTACACCTTC. It translates to CASSTGTGNYGYTF.

The chain links TRBV7-8 to TRBJ2-3, with D tentatively TRBD2 (5 bases). The CDR3 spans 13 residues. Germline CDR1 is SGHVS and CDR2 is FQNEAQ. Deletions cut 5 bases from V and 5 bases from J, with 11 bases between. The CDR3 bases are TGTGCCAGCAGCCGAACTGGGAGAGATACGCAGTATTTT. Its protein product is CASSRTGRDTQYF.

Concerning this clone: Other DNA sequences in this sample translate to the same CDR3. The chain recombines TRBV11-3 with TRBJ2-1; the match to TRBD2 covers 15 bases. The CDR3 loop spans 15 amino acids. The J segment lost 6 bases and the V segment lost 3 bases, leaving 0 bases of the junction unmatched. Germline assignment: CDR1 SGHNT and CDR2 YENEEA. CDR3 loop: CASSLGLAGGNEQFF. The DNA for the CDR3 is TGTGCCAGCAGCTTGGGACTAGCGGGAGGCAATGAGCAGTTCTTC.